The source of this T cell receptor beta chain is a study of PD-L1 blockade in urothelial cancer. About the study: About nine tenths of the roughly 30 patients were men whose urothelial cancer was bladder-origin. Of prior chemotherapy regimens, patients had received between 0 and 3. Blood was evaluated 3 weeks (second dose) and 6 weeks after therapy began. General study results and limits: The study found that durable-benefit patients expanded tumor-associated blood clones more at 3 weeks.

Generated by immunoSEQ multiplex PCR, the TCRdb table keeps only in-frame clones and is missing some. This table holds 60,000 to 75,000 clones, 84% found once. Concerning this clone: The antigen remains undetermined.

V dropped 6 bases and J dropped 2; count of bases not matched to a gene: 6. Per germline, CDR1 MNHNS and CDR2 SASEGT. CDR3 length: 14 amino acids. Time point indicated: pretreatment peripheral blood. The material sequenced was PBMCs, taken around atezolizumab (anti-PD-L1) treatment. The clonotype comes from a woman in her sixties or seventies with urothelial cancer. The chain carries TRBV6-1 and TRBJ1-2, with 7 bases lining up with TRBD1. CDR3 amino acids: CASSVTGSNYGYTF. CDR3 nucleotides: TGTGCCAGCAGCGTGACAGGGTCAAACTATGGCTACACCTTC.